A selection of T cell receptor beta chains follows, all from one sample in a study of shared clonotypes between healthy human individuals. Sequencing was performed with immunoSEQ multiplex PCR; in TCRdb, only in-frame clones are kept and a portion is missing. The data contain fewer than 1.6 million clones, approximately 98.5% of them singletons. The sample taken for sequencing was naive CD4+ T cells sorted from blood. These receptors all come from a man younger than 40 in good health. The CDR3 runs from the conserved cysteine through the conserved F or W. The D gene is left open where the match is weak. Size tells how often a clone was seen (once, few, many) or the class of an expanded clone, and some rows leave it out.

D	V	J	size	CDR3	DNA
.	TRBV6-4	TRBJ2-2	.	CASSATNTGELFF	TGTGCCAGCAGTGCGACTAACACCGGGGAGCTGTTTTTT
.	TRBV18	TRBJ2-5	.	CASSSGFSYQETQYF	TGTGCCAGCTCATCGGGGTTTAGCTATCAAGAGACCCAGTACTTC
TRBD2	TRBV5-4	TRBJ2-2	.	CASSGAGGGRVTGELFF	TGTGCCAGCAGCGGAGCTGGCGGCGGGAGGGTAACCGGGGAGCTGTTTTTT
.	TRBV4-3	TRBJ2-6	.	CASSQDMGSAGANVLTF	TGCGCCAGCAGCCAAGATATGGGGTCCGCTGGGGCCAACGTCCTGACTTTC
TRBD2	TRBV18	TRBJ2-7	.	CASSPSGAVYEQYF	TGTGCCAGCTCACCAAGCGGGGCAGTCTACGAGCAGTACTTC
TRBD2	TRBV13	TRBJ2-1	once	CASSLKLAGDNEQFF	TGTGCCAGCAGCTTAAAACTAGCGGGAGACAATGAGCAGTTCTTC
.	TRBV5-1	TRBJ2-3	.	CASSLRETADTQYF	TGCGCCAGCAGCTTACGGGAGACCGCAGATACGCAGTATTTT
TRBD2	TRBV5-5	TRBJ2-1	.	CASNLEASGIPYNEQFF	TGTGCCAGCAACCTTGAGGCTAGCGGGATTCCCTACAATGAGCAGTTCTTC
.	TRBV18	TRBJ2-7	.	CASSPLPGPSSYEQYF	TGTGCCAGCTCACCACTTCCCGGGCCGAGCTCCTACGAGCAGTACTTC
.	TRBV7-8	TRBJ2-5	.	CASSSRGGSRETQYF	TGTGCCAGCAGCTCGAGGGGGGGGAGTAGGGAGACCCAGTACTTC
.	TRBV7-8	TRBJ2-2	.	CASSFNANTGELFF	TGTGCCAGCAGCTTTAACGCGAACACCGGGGAGCTGTTTTTT
.	TRBV7-3	TRBJ1-1	.	CASHPGGRRSTEAFF	TGTGCCAGCCACCCTGGGGGCCGGAGGAGCACTGAAGCTTTCTTT
TRBD2	TRBV29-1	TRBJ2-4	.	CSAALGLAGKTLTGAKNIQYF	TGCAGCGCGGCTCTAGGTCTAGCGGGAAAAACCTTGACCGGGGCCAAAAACATTCAGTACTTC
.	TRBV18	TRBJ2-7	.	CASSPSVTYEQYF	TGTGCCAGCTCACCGTCGGTTACCTACGAGCAGTACTTC
.	TRBV9	TRBJ1-3	once	CASSVEWGGSGNTIYF	TGTGCCAGCAGCGTAGAGTGGGGCGGGTCTGGAAACACCATATATTTT
.	TRBV6-5	TRBJ2-5	.	CASSLQTGLMAQYF	TGTGCCAGCAGCCTTCAGACAGGCCTAATGGCCCAGTACTTC
TRBD2	TRBV18	TRBJ2-1	.	CASSRAGTSGHEQFF	TGTGCCAGCTCACGAGCCGGGACTAGCGGCCATGAGCAGTTCTTC
TRBD2	TRBV11-2	TRBJ2-5	.	CASSSGLAGGAETQYF	TGTGCCAGCAGCTCAGGACTAGCGGGAGGTGCGGAGACCCAGTACTTC
.	TRBV27	TRBJ2-7	.	CASSLFGGSKEQYF	TGTGCCAGCAGTTTATTTGGGGGGAGTAAAGAGCAGTACTTC
.	TRBV2	TRBJ1-5	.	CASSRWTVNQPQHF	TGTGCCAGCAGCCGATGGACAGTCAATCAGCCCCAGCATTTT
.	TRBV27	TRBJ2-6	.	CASSTFPGHLSGANVLTF	TGTGCCAGCAGTACGTTCCCGGGACACCTCTCTGGGGCCAACGTCCTGACTTTC
TRBD1	TRBV25-1	TRBJ2-7	once	CASRGQGSDEQYF	TGTGCCAGCCGCGGACAGGGATCGGACGAGCAGTACTTC
.	TRBV19	TRBJ1-1	.	CASSGRGRGTEAFF	TGTGCCAGTAGTGGGAGGGGCCGGGGTACTGAAGCTTTCTTT
TRBD2	TRBV19	TRBJ2-1	.	CASSTSGHNEQFF	TGTGCCAGTAGTACTAGCGGACACAATGAGCAGTTCTTC
TRBD1	TRBV6-5	TRBJ1-1	.	CASRTRGGGTEAFF	TGTGCCAGCCGCACGAGAGGGGGCGGCACTGAAGCTTTCTTT
.	TRBV28	TRBJ1-2	.	CASGGSNYGYTF	TGTGCCAGCGGAGGAAGCAACTATGGCTACACCTTC
.	TRBV5-1	TRBJ2-3	.	CASSLFVRQVDTQYF	TGCGCCAGCAGCTTGTTCGTCCGCCAGGTAGATACGCAGTATTTT
TRBD1	TRBV5-1	TRBJ2-5	.	CASSLTGAETQYF	TGCGCCAGCAGCTTGACAGGGGCGGAGACCCAGTACTTC
.	TRBV15	TRBJ1-5	few	CATSRDPNQPQHF	TGTGCCACCAGCAGAGATCCCAATCAGCCCCAGCATTTT
TRBD1	TRBV10-3	TRBJ2-7	.	CAISPGQGAREQYF	TGTGCCATCAGCCCGGGACAGGGGGCGAGGGAGCAGTACTTC
.	TRBV9	TRBJ1-3	.	CASSDRGPSSGNTIYF	TGTGCCAGCAGCGATCGGGGGCCCTCCTCTGGAAACACCATATATTTT
TRBD1	TRBV9	TRBJ2-3	.	CASSVGTGGTDTQYF	TGTGCCAGCAGCGTCGGGACAGGAGGTACAGATACGCAGTATTTT
.	TRBV2	TRBJ2-7	.	CASKQGTPLEQYF	TGTGCCAGCAAGCAGGGGACCCCTCTTGAGCAGTACTTC
.	TRBV18	TRBJ1-5	.	CASSLYRDGFSQPQHF	TGTGCCAGCTCACTTTATCGGGACGGCTTCTCTCAGCCCCAGCATTTT
TRBD1	TRBV5-5	TRBJ1-2	.	CASTPWDRAGGYTF	TGTGCCAGCACCCCCTGGGACAGGGCTGGCGGCTACACCTTC
.	TRBV19	TRBJ2-2	.	CASSNPLALSGELFF	TGTGCCAGTAGTAACCCCTTGGCCCTATCCGGGGAGCTGTTTTTT
.	TRBV5-6	TRBJ2-1	.	CASSFQRTYNEQFF	TGTGCCAGCAGCTTTCAGCGGACCTACAATGAGCAGTTCTTC
.	TRBV5-1	TRBJ1-4	once	CASSLGGNEKLFF	TGCGCCAGCAGCTTGGGCGGGAATGAAAAACTGTTTTTT
.	TRBV2	TRBJ2-5	.	CASSVFETQYF	TGTGCCAGCAGTGTCTTTGAGACCCAGTACTTC
.	TRBV6-5	TRBJ2-1	once	CASSYVPGSYNEQFF	TGTGCCAGCAGTTACGTCCCCGGGTCCTACAATGAGCAGTTCTTC